This T cell receptor (beta chain) is from a study of T cell repertoires in aging, cancer and after chemotherapy. Study-level background: Repeat sampling of healthy donors over several months to years showed clear clonal overlap.

By proportion, this clonotype is medium-sized. What it recognizes is unknown. Multiplex touch-down PCR with TRB-A/B primers amplified rearranged V-D-J TRB sequences. TCRdb called the multiplex PCR reads again in MiXCR, with one record for every CDR3 protein. The sample consists of 5,000 or so distinct CDR3 sequences, more than 20% of them appearing once. Amplification of TCR beta used genomic DNA extracted from peripheral blood. Points from the study as a whole: Median generation probability rose over the chemotherapy interval in each cancer cohort, suggesting rebound thymic output. Healthy donors lost TCR diversity with age mainly through richness, cancer patients through richness and evenness.

Sequenced sample: blood. The sequence was collected from a human donor in good health. The donor label of this sample is uncertain.

The CDR3 loop reads CAWRQNTGELFF. The DNA for the CDR3 is TGTGCCTGGAGGCAGAACACCGGGGAGCTGTTTTTT. V gene TRBV30 combines with J gene TRBJ2-2; D is uncertain. This CDR3 comprises 12 residues. The V end was cut by 3 bases, the J end by 1 base, with 3 bases between. The V gene's germline CDR1 is GTSNPN and CDR2 SVGIG (reference sequence).